This paragraph reports one T cell receptor (beta chain). This entry is derived from a study of cytomegalovirus exposure and HLA in healthy donors. 13 Jbeta primers and 60 Vbeta primers were used for the PCR. The assay was immunoSEQ multiplex PCR, and TCRdb's table has in-frame clones only and misses some. The data show about 220,000 clones, about 81% seen once. V shed 3 bases and J shed 0 bases, with 9 bases lying between them. The CDR3 covers 15 residues. Germline-derived CDR1 and CDR2 are SGHRS and YFSETQ. The source of this sequence is a woman aged 40 to 50 in good health and CMV-seropositive. The chain recombines TRBV5-1 with TRBJ1-4; D is perhaps TRBD1 (5 bases). The material sequenced was PBMCs. The CDR3 protein is CASSSGRATNEKLFF. The CDR3 DNA is TGCGCCAGCAGCTCGGGCAGGGCAACTAATGAAAAACTGTTTTTT.